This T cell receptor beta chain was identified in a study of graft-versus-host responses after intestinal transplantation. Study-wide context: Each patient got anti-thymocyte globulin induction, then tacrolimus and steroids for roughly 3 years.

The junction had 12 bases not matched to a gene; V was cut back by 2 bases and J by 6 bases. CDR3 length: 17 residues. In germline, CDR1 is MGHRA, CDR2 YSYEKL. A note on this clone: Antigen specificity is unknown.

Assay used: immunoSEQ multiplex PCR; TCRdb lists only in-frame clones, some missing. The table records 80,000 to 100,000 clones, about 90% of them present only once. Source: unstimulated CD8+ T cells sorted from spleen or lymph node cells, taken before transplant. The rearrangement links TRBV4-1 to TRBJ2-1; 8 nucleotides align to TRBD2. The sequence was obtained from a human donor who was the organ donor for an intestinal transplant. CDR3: CASSQFPSGPGTNEQFF. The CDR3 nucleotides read TGCGCCAGCAGCCAATTTCCTAGCGGGCCGGGTACCAATGAGCAGTTCTTC.